A single sample gave rise to the 22 T cell receptor beta chains below, sequenced in a study of OX40 agonist ivuxolimab in advanced cancers. The protocol was immunoSEQ multiplex PCR, while the TCRdb copy is restricted to in-frame clones and leaves out a portion. This table holds about 59,000 clones, about 90% found once. This specimen was CD4+ or CD8+ T cells sorted from blood, taken in a trial of the OX40 agonist ivuxolimab. The receptors derive from an adult with an advanced solid tumor such as melanoma, head and neck, liver or kidney cancer.

The J gene is TRBJ2-3, the V gene TRBV5-1; TRBD1 aligns across 7 bases. Germline V CDR1 and CDR2: SGHRS, YFSETQ. This CDR3 is 16 amino acids long. V shed 4 bases, J shed 3 bases, and the junction held 11 bases outside the gene matches. CDR3 nucleotides: TGCGCCAGCAGCCTAACGAACAGGGGTCGGACAGATACGCAGTATTTT. Amino acid sequence: CASSLTNRGRTDTQYF.

CDR3 in DNA: TGTGCCAGCTCACCACAAAGGGGGAACACCGGGGAGCTGTTTTTT. Its protein is CASSPQRGNTGELFF. V usage is TRBV18 and J usage is TRBJ2-2, with D maybe TRBD1 (5 bases). Germline CDR1 KGHSH, CDR2 LQKENI. Trimming shortened V by 1 base and J by 1 base, and 7 bases separated the two germline ends. This CDR3 is built from 15 residues.

The rearrangement links TRBV10-3 to TRBJ2-7; the match to TRBD1 covers 10 bases. The germline gives CDR1 ENHRY, CDR2 SYGVKD. Trimming at V came to 7 bases and at J to 7 bases, leaving 10 bases not matched to a gene. This CDR3 comprises 14 residues. CDR3 DNA sequence: TGTGCCATCACCGGGACAGGGGAACGCGGTGAGCAGTACTTC. This gives the protein CAITGTGERGEQYF.

CDR3 sequence (DNA): TGCGCCAGCAGCTTGGAGCAGGGACCTTACGAGCAGTACTTC. This gives the protein CASSLEQGPYEQYF. The J gene is TRBJ2-7, the V gene TRBV5-1; D may match TRBD1 or TRBD2 (5 bases each). The length of the CDR3 is 14 residues. V gave up 0 bases and J gave up 4 bases, with 11 bases separating them. The germline gives CDR1 SGHRS, CDR2 YFSETQ.

The V call is TRBV7-9, the J call TRBJ2-7; D could derive from TRBD1 or TRBD2 (5 bases each). This CDR3 region has 17 residues. Germline V lookup: CDR1 SEHNR, CDR2 FQNEAQ (reference sequence). Trimming took off 3 bases at V and 5 bases at J, with 23 bases between the two ends. CDR3 bases: TGTGCCAGCAGCTTTTGGGGCTTTACAGAGGAGGCGGACGAGCAGTACTTC. Protein sequence: CASSFWGFTEEADEQYF.

V is TRBV7-9 and J is TRBJ1-2; D remains unclear. This CDR3 comprises 13 residues. Germline CDR1 SEHNR, CDR2 FQNEAQ (reference sequence). Trimming removed 5 bases from V and 7 bases from J, with 14 bases in between. The CDR3 coding sequence is TGTGCCAGCAGCCCAGGCGATCCAGGTGGCTACACCTTC. It translates to CASSPGDPGGYTF. The full variable domain, rest sourced from reference TRBV7-9 and TRBJ1-2, is DTGVSQNPRHKITKRGQNVTFRCDPISEHNRLYWYRQTLGQGPEFLTYFQNEAQLEKSRLLSDRFSAERPKGSFSTLEIQRTEQGDSAMYLCASSPGDPGGYTFGSGTRLTVV.

The V and J genes are TRBV5-8 and TRBJ2-3; 7 bases match TRBD2. Germline V gene lookup returns CDR1 SGHTS and CDR2 YDEGEE. CDR3 size: 15 residues. The ends lost 1 base at V and 2 bases at J; junction bases unmatched: 4. The DNA of the CDR3 is TGTGCCAGCAGCTTGTGGGGGGGAATCACAGATACGCAGTATTTT. Translating gives CASSLWGGITDTQYF.

This chain joins TRBV11-2 and TRBJ1-4, with 7 bases fitting TRBD1. V shed 6 bases, J shed 8 bases, and the junction held 12 bases outside the gene matches. The CDR3 loop spans 15 amino acids. Germline lookup yields CDR1 SGHAT and CDR2 FQNNGV. The CDR3 DNA reads as TGTGCCAGCAGGAGACCCGGTACAGGGGACGAAAAACTGTTTTTT. Translating it yields CASRRPGTGDEKLFF.

The chain has TRBV5-4 and TRBJ2-7; D possibly corresponds to TRBD1 (6 bases). The germline gives CDR1 SGHNT, CDR2 YYREEE (reference sequence). The CDR3 is 14 amino acids. Trimming shortened V by 4 bases and J by 0 bases, and 11 bases separated the two germline ends. CDR3 sequence (DNA): TGTGCCAGCAGCCAACAGGGTACCTCCTACGAGCAGTACTTC. It encodes CASSQQGTSYEQYF.

This chain uses TRBV11-2 with TRBJ2-3; 7 bases match TRBD1. Germline V gene data show CDR1 as SGHAT and CDR2 as FQNNGV. The CDR3 covers 14 residues. V was pared by 3 bases and J by 2 bases, with 2 bases of the junction left unmatched. The CDR3 DNA sequence: TGTGCCAGCAGCTTGGGACAGTTCACAGATACGCAGTATTTT. It codes for CASSLGQFTDTQYF.

The CDR3 bases are TGTGCCATCAGCGGGACTAGCGGGAGGGCCGTGGATGAGCAGTTCTTC. It codes for CAISGTSGRAVDEQFF. V is TRBV10-3 and J is TRBJ2-1; 16 bases are shared with TRBD2. V lost 6 bases, J lost 8 bases, and 7 bases stayed unmatched. CDR3 length: 16 residues. Looked up from germline, CDR1 is ENHRY and CDR2 is SYGVKD.

The chain couples TRBV11-3 to TRBJ2-1; 11 bases agree with TRBD2. J lost 8 bases, V lost 5 bases, and 11 bases had no gene match. The CDR3 is 16 residues long. Germline lookup yields CDR1 SGHNT and CDR2 YENEEA. The CDR3 DNA sequence: TGTGCCAGCAGCCCAGGGGGTAGCGGGAGGGGCGATGAGCAGTTCTTC. It specifies CASSPGGSGRGDEQFF.

V gene TRBV6-6 combines with J gene TRBJ2-7; either TRBD1 or TRBD2 may fit D (6 bases each). Germline CDR1 is MNHNY and CDR2 is SVGAGI (reference sequence). The CDR3 sequence is 15 residues long. Trimming shortened V by 6 bases and J by 3 bases, and 18 bases separated the two germline ends. The chain's CDR3 is CASSYQGGQVYEQYF. The DNA for the CDR3 is TGTGCCAGCAGCTACCAAGGGGGGCAGGTCTACGAGCAGTACTTC.

The V call is TRBV4-3, the J call TRBJ2-5; perhaps TRBD2 as D (6 bases). The CDR3 consists of 12 residues. Germline loops: CDR1 LGHNA, CDR2 YSLEER. V was pared by 3 bases and J by 4 bases, with 6 bases between. The CDR3 coding sequence is TGCGCCAGCAGCCAGGGGGGAGAGACCCAGTACTTC. Its protein is CASSQGGETQYF.

V and J are TRBV2 and TRBJ1-1; 8 bases are shared with TRBD1. Per germline, CDR1 SNHLY and CDR2 FYNNEI. With 6 bases clipped from V and 0 bases from J, the junction kept 3 bases outside the gene matches. This CDR3 spans 14 amino acids. This chain's CDR3 is CASRAGGLNTEAFF. In DNA form, the CDR3 reads TGTGCCAGCAGGGCAGGGGGCTTGAACACTGAAGCTTTCTTT.

This rearrangement joins TRBV9 to TRBJ2-5, with D unresolved. V lost 7 bases to trimming and J lost 4 bases, with 2 bases between them. The CDR3 sequence is 9 residues long. The germline V gene has CDR1 SGDLS and CDR2 YYNGEE. The CDR3 DNA reads TGTGCCAGCGGAGAGACCCAGTACTTC. This gives the protein CASGETQYF.

The chain uses TRBV18 and TRBJ2-5; 7 bases are shared with TRBD1. The V and J ends lost 4 bases and 1 base, in that order; junction bases with no gene match: 3. Looked up from germline, CDR1 is KGHSH and CDR2 is LQKENI. The CDR3 runs to 14 residues. CDR3 sequence: CASSLGTAQETQYF. The DNA of the CDR3 is TGTGCCAGCTCACTCGGGACAGCCCAAGAGACCCAGTACTTC.

The genes are TRBV11-2 and TRBJ1-6; the match to TRBD1 covers 7 bases. The CDR3 is made up of 16 amino acids. V lost 2 bases to trimming and J lost 5 bases; unmatched junction nucleotides: 6. Germline CDR1 is SGHAT and CDR2 is FQNNGV. The CDR3 is CASSLTGTANNSPLHF. The CDR3 DNA reads as TGTGCCAGCAGCTTAACTGGGACAGCCAATAATTCACCCCTCCACTTT.

The chain has TRBV2 and TRBJ2-1, with TRBD2 matching 9 bases. The CDR3 is made up of 15 amino acids. The junction had 6 bases not matched to a gene; V was cut back by 3 bases and J by 6 bases. Looked up from germline, CDR1 is SNHLY and CDR2 is FYNNEI. In DNA, the CDR3 is TGTGCCAGCAGTGACGCGGGACTAGCATCCAATGAGCAGTTCTTC. This gives the protein CASSDAGLASNEQFF. The full variable domain, rest sourced from reference TRBV2 and TRBJ2-1, is EPEVTQTPSHQVTQMGQEVILRCVPISNHLYFYWYRQILGQKVEFLVSFYNNEISEKSEIFDDQFSVERPDGSNFTLKIRSTKLEDSAMYFCASSDAGLASNEQFFGPGTRLTVL.

This chain joins TRBV2 and TRBJ2-7, with 12 nucleotides matching TRBD1. This CDR3 has 16 amino acids. V was pared by 7 bases and J by 6 bases, with 13 bases of the junction left unmatched. Germline V gene sequence: CDR1 SNHLY, CDR2 FYNNEI. The DNA for the CDR3 is TGTGCCAGCATACTCCTGGTTGGGACAGGGGGCTCCGAGCAGTACTTC. This translates into CASILLVGTGGSEQYF. Full variable domain (rest looked up from reference TRBV2 and TRBJ2-7): EPEVTQTPSHQVTQMGQEVILRCVPISNHLYFYWYRQILGQKVEFLVSFYNNEISEKSEIFDDQFSVERPDGSNFTLKIRSTKLEDSAMYFCASILLVGTGGSEQYFGPGTRLTVT.

This clone has only one observation. The genes are TRBV6-1 and TRBJ2-3; tentative D call: TRBD1 (5 bases). The CDR3 extends over 15 amino acids. Trimming shortened V by 2 bases and J by 4 bases, and 13 bases separated the two germline ends. Germline V CDR1 and CDR2: MNHNS, SASEGT. CDR3 bases: TGTGCCAGCAGTGAAAGGGGCCTACTCTCAGATACGCAGTATTTT. Translation gives CASSERGLLSDTQYF.

V and J are TRBV7-8 and TRBJ1-3, with D hard to call. Germline loops: CDR1 SGHVS, CDR2 FQNEAQ. V gave up 1 base and J gave up 5 bases, with 9 bases separating them. CDR3 length: 14 residues. CDR3 region: CASSLVQNRNTIYF. The CDR3 DNA reads as TGTGCCAGCAGCTTAGTGCAGAATCGAAACACCATATATTTT.